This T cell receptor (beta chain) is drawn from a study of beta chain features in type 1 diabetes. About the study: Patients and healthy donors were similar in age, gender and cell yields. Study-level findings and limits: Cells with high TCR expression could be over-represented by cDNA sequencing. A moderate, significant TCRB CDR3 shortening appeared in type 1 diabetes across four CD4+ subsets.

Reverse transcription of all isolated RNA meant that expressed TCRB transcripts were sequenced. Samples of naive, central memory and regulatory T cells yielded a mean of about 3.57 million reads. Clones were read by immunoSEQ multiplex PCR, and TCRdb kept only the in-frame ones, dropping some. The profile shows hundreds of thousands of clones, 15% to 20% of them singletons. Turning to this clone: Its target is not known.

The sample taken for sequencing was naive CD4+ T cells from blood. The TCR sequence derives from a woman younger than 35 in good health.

CDR3 bases: TGTGCCAGTAGTATAGGGCTTGGACAGGGGAACTATGGCTACACCTTC. This gives the protein CASSIGLGQGNYGYTF. This sequence joins TRBV19 and TRBJ1-2; 9 bases line up with TRBD1. CDR3 length: 16 amino acids. The trim removed 1 base at V and 2 bases at J, leaving 5 bases unmatched. Germline CDR1 and CDR2: LNHDA and SQIVND (reference sequence).